What follows describes a single T cell receptor beta chain. Source study methods: How many nucleated cells were present was estimated from reference gene primer amplification. Sequencing was performed with immunoSEQ multiplex PCR; in TCRdb, only in-frame clones are kept and a portion is missing. V and J calls and clone size are given by that table; D and trimming were obtained from the DNA. This table holds some 56,000 clones, nearly 90% found once. This sample is drawn from a study of blood T cell repertoires in COVID-19. On the study more broadly: Spain, Italy and the United States supplied samples that represented acute and convalescent COVID-19. The cDNA or gDNA used as material had been derived from T cells, B-cell-depleted T cells, or PBMCs.

The sequenced sample was peripheral blood. The receptor was derived from a woman in her sixties with COVID-19, enrolled during active disease.

CDR3 loop: CATSDETGVSNTGELFF. CDR3 bases: TGTGCCACCAGTGATGAAACGGGGGTATCTAACACCGGGGAGCTGTTTTTT. The chain uses TRBV24-1 and TRBJ2-2, with TRBD2 as a possible D gene (6 bases). Trimming cost V 3 bases and J 2 bases, with 15 bases left between them. CDR3 size: 17 residues. CDR1 KGHDR and CDR2 SFDVKD come from the germline V gene.